Included here is one TCR beta chain sequence, with context. Its antigen is unknown. Profiling relied on immunoSEQ multiplex PCR, and the TCRdb table lists in-frame clones only, not all of them. The sample consists of about a million clones, around three quarters of them appearing once. It was into CD45RA+ naive and CD45RA-negative memory subsets that the CD4+ cells were split. This sample was taken from a study of shared clonotypes between healthy human individuals. Study-level points and caveats: Though the depth was large, rarefaction showed that sorted-subset sequencing was incomplete. The four-donor shared clonotypes exceeded non-shared clonotypes in generation probability, with non-shared ones scoring lower.

This sequence was found in a man between 18 and 35 years old in good health. Some clones in this sample may be carry-over from other donors' samples. What was sequenced was memory CD4+ T cells from PBMCs. Noted subset: CD45RA-negative fraction.

DNA of the CDR3: TGTGCCAGCAGCTTGGCCGGGAGGGTCCCCTACGAGCAGTACTTC. Residues: CASSLAGRVPYEQYF. The V and J genes are TRBV5-5 and TRBJ2-7; 8 nucleotides match TRBD2. V shed 0 bases and J 2 bases; nucleotides not matched to a gene: 4. The CDR3 has 15 amino acids. Germline V gives CDR1 SGHKS, CDR2 YYEKEE (reference sequence). The full variable domain, in which reference TRBV5-5 and TRBJ2-7 provide the parts outside the CDR3, is DAGVTQSPTHLIKTRGQQVTLRCSPISGHKSVSWYQQVLGQGPQFIFQYYEKEERGRGNFPDRFSARQFPNYSSELNVNALLLGDSALYLCASSLAGRVPYEQYFGPGTRLTVT.